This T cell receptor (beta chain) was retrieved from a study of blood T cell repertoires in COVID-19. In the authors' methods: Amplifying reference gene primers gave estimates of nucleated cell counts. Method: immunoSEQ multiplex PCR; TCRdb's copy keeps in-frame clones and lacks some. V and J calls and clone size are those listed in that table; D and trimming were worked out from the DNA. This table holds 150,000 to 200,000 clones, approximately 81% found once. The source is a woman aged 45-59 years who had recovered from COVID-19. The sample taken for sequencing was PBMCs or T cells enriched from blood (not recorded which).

The CDR3 DNA follows: TGTGCCAGTTCATTAGGGGACAGGGGAGTGGGCGAGCAGTACTTC. This sequence encodes CASSLGDRGVGEQYF. The chain carries TRBV6-5 and TRBJ2-7, with TRBD1 matching over 10 bases. This CDR3 spans 15 amino acids. The junction had 14 bases not matched to a gene; V was cut back by 9 bases and J by 6 bases. Germline loops: CDR1 MNHEY, CDR2 SVGAGI.